The sequence of this T cell receptor beta chain was determined in a study of blood T cell repertoires in COVID-19 (dated by TCRdb to about 2020). Broadly, across the study: Samples covering the acute and convalescent phases of COVID-19 were provided by collaborators in the United States, Italy and Spain. The prospective study material was composed of cDNA or gDNA derived from T cells, B-cell-depleted T cells, or PBMCs. Deeply sampled blood TCRbeta repertoires from subjects exposed to, actively infected with, or recovered from COVID-19 were included in the dataset. A freely available public database, intended as a resource for researchers studying the immune response to SARS-CoV-2, is where the repertoires were released. Samples came from the ongoing ImmuneRACE study (first 160 participants) plus 1,254 subjects from 6 global collaborators. The sample metadata nearly always contained a de-identified subject ID, COVID-19 status, age in years and sex. Where available, HLA class I and class II types were taken from metadata supplied by the sample provider and were not determined by assay-based typing. Study-wide findings and limitations: The amount of clinical and demographic metadata varied by source and participant and was provided uncurated.

With respect to this clone: What antigen it recognizes has not been identified. The sample holds no much larger clone one base away, and base qualities are not on file.

One collaborating source in Seattle enrolled patients while the patients were actively infected and followed the patients over time throughout the course of disease. Whole blood was collected in K2EDTA tubes by collaborating institutions according to the institutions' own protocols. For TCRbeta analysis, collaborator samples were shipped as frozen whole blood, as isolated PBMCs, or as DNA extracted from either sample type. TCRbeta CDR3 regions were amplified from genomic DNA using the immunoSEQ Assay, a bias-controlled multiplex PCR. Under the source paper's analysis protocol: Within the assay, amplification of reference gene primers was used to estimate how many nucleated cells each sample contained. To quantify the absolute abundance of each unique TCRbeta CDR3 rearrangement, sequence reads were collapsed and filtered. For each sample, productive Simpson clonality was calculated by taking the square root of Simpson's diversity index across productive rearrangements. TCRdb limited this immuneACCESS table to in-frame rearrangements with V and J called. A share of clones is missing; checked studies link under half to unresolved V genes, and the rest is unexplained. D and trimming come from the DNA, and the V and J calls and clone size come from that table. For this sample there are a few hundred thousand clones; roughly 90% appear just once. Around 1.9% of the sample is in the top ten clones.

The source is a woman aged 60 to 75 with COVID-19, enrolled during active disease. Material for sequencing was peripheral blood.

CDR3 sequence: CSARTSGGDEQFF. The DNA sequence is given as TGCAGCGCGAGGACTAGCGGGGGGGATGAGCAGTTCTTC. The chain links TRBV29-1 with TRBJ2-1; 15 bases in between match TRBD2. Spanning cysteine to phenylalanine, the CDR3 consists of 13 amino acids. Only CDR3 DNA remains: 39 bases, in frame from the first base. The germline V end is reduced by 7 bases and the J end by 8 bases; junction bases left unmatched: 3. CDR1 SQVTM and CDR2 ANQGSEA are derived from the germline V gene.